Below are 5 T cell receptor beta chains sequenced from a single sample in a study of response to subunit inactivated influenza vaccine (dated by TCRdb to 2016 to 2019). Library generation was performed with RT-PCR. The sequencer was an Illumina HiSeq 2500. TCRdb trimmed public reads at Q25 via fastp, called clones via MiXCR and kept in-frame beta chains. Each entry merges the rows of one CDR3 protein and shows their most common DNA and genes. The sample records about 780,000 distinct CDR3 sequences, roughly 18% of which are singletons. Jointly, the top ten make up 11% of the sample. The sequenced sample was PBMCs from blood, obtained around 5 days after vaccination. The source is a man aged 50-59 years who received an inactivated influenza vaccine. Donor details come from another sample of the same person, matched by shared clones.

This chain joins TRBV2 and TRBJ2-5; 8 nucleotides match TRBD1. The germline V gene has CDR1 SNHLY and CDR2 FYNNEI. J was trimmed by 2 bases and V by 4 bases; bases with no gene match: 3. The CDR3 covers 14 residues. The CDR3 nucleotides are TGTGCCAGCAGTGCCGGGACAGGACAAGAGACCCAGTACTTC. Translating gives CASSAGTGQETQYF.

The genes are TRBV3-1 and TRBJ2-1, with 8 bases lining up with TRBD2. Trimming at V came to 0 bases and at J to 7 bases, leaving 11 bases not matched to a gene. There are 17 residues in the CDR3. Looked up from germline, CDR1 is LGHDT and CDR2 is YNNKEL (reference sequence). Written as DNA, the CDR3 is TGTGCCAGCAGCCAAGACACCGGGGGGGCTCCCCGAAATGAGCAGTTCTTC. Translated: CASSQDTGGAPRNEQFF.

This clonotype showed up many times. The chain joins TRBV7-2 to TRBJ1-4, with a possible D match to TRBD1 (6 bases). CDR1 is SGHTA and CDR2 is FQGNSA in the germline V gene. CDR3 length: 14 amino acids. Trimming took 1 base from V and 5 from J, leaving 8 bases between them. The CDR3 region is CASSLGTVNEKLFF. CDR3 nucleotide sequence: TGTGCCAGCAGCTTAGGGACAGTAAATGAAAAACTGTTTTTT.

This clonotype appeared many times. The chain uses TRBV12-3 or TRBV12-4 and TRBJ2-3; 7 positions match TRBD2. The CDR3 loop spans 16 amino acids. J was trimmed by 6 bases and V by 5 bases; bases with no gene match: 14. For the CDR3, the DNA is TGTGCCAGCAGTAATCGGGCTAGCGGATATGGGGATACGCAGTATTTT. Protein: CASSNRASGYGDTQYF.

This clonotype was observed a few times. V is TRBV20-1 and J is TRBJ2-4; D is unclear. The V gene's germline CDR1 is DFQATT and CDR2 SNEGSKA (reference sequence). The CDR3 loop spans 15 amino acids. V was cut by 2 bases and J by 4 bases, with 15 bases left in between. The CDR3 DNA reads TGCAGTGCTAGAATTATCGGTTCGGAGAAAAACATTCAGTACTTC. It is translated as CSARIIGSEKNIQYF.